The 23 T cell receptor beta chains reported below all come from one sample, sequenced in a study of molecular identifiers for immune sequencing clone quantification. TCRdb used MiXCR to reprocess the PCR reads, holding one entry per CDR3 protein. Here the sample spans some 680,000 distinct CDR3 sequences, 25% being singletons. Sequencing was performed on naive CD8+ T cells from blood, with Jurkat cell RNA spiked in. Subset in this sample: FACS-sorted CD8+CD4-CCR7+CD45RA+ naive T cells. Source of these receptors: a human donor in good health. Some libraries in this study had Jurkat cell RNA spiked in.

This clonotype was recorded a few times. This sequence joins TRBV12-3 or TRBV12-4 and TRBJ2-5; the D gene is possibly TRBD2 (6 bases). Trimming removed 4 bases from V and 3 bases from J, with 18 bases in between. The CDR3 covers 16 residues. The CDR3 region is CASSSWAEGTEETQYF. The CDR3 nucleotides read TGTGCCAGCAGTTCATGGGCGGAGGGGACTGAAGAGACCCAGTACTTC.

This clonotype has at least ten counts. The genes are TRBV6-2 or TRBV6-3 and TRBJ2-3, with D unresolved. V lost 5 bases to trimming and J lost 6 bases, with 6 bases between them. The CDR3 is 11 amino acids. Germline V CDR1 and CDR2: MNHEY, SVGEGT. CDR3 residues: CASSNPDTQYF. DNA of the CDR3: TGTGCCAGCAGTAACCCGGATACGCAGTATTTT.

This rearrangement joins TRBV28 to TRBJ1-4; 7 positions match TRBD1. The J segment lost 0 bases and the V segment lost 6 bases, leaving 7 bases of the junction unmatched. CDR1 MDHEN and CDR2 SYDVKM come from the germline V gene. This CDR3 is 16 amino acids long. CDR3 loop: CASSLGTVSTNEKLFF. DNA of the CDR3: TGTGCCAGCAGCCTCGGGACAGTTTCAACTAATGAAAAACTGTTTTTT.

There are many counts of this clonotype. This chain uses TRBV12-3 or TRBV12-4 with TRBJ2-5, with TRBD2 matching over 9 bases. This CDR3 contains 14 residues. J was trimmed by 3 bases and V by 6 bases; bases with no gene match: 5. The CDR3 protein is CASSPGGGEETQYF. CDR3 coding DNA: TGTGCCAGCAGCCCAGGCGGGGGGGAAGAGACCCAGTACTTC.

This clonotype was observed a few times. J is TRBJ2-1 and V is TRBV11-2, with D possibly TRBD1 on 5 matching bases. The CDR3 totals 15 residues. V dropped 6 bases and J dropped 5 bases, with 17 bases sitting between them. Germline CDR1 SGHAT, CDR2 FQNNGV. CDR3 protein: CASSRQISSHNEQFF. CDR3 bases: TGTGCCAGCAGTCGACAGATAAGCTCGCACAATGAGCAGTTCTTC.

V gene TRBV19 combines with J gene TRBJ1-5; no clear D gene. The CDR3 loop spans 17 amino acids. Trimming pared 7 bases from V and 1 base from J, leaving 20 bases between. Germline loops: CDR1 LNHDA, CDR2 SQIVND (reference sequence). This CDR3 reads CASTGQDPSKSNQPQHF. The DNA of the CDR3 is TGTGCCAGTACCGGGCAGGACCCTTCCAAGAGCAATCAGCCCCAGCATTTT.

This clonotype was detected ten times or more. This sequence joins TRBV7-9 and TRBJ2-3; D is ambiguous. CDR1 and CDR2 from the germline V gene are SEHNR and FQNEAQ (reference sequence). V was cut by 8 bases and J by 2 bases, with 11 bases left in between. The CDR3 runs 13 residues. The CDR3 loop is CASEPFNTDTQYF. The DNA of the CDR3 is TGTGCCAGCGAACCATTTAACACAGATACGCAGTATTTT. Complete variable domain (other parts from reference TRBV7-9 and TRBJ2-3): DTGVSQNPRHKITKRGQNVTFRCDPISEHNRLYWYRQTLGQGPEFLTYFQNEAQLEKSRLLSDRFSAERPKGSFSTLEIQRTEQGDSAMYLCASEPFNTDTQYFGPGTRLTVL.

Comment on this clonotype: A much larger clone differs by one base, so this may be a read error. This chain joins TRBV5-4 and TRBJ2-5; 9 bases match TRBD2. Germline CDR1 reads SGHNT; CDR2 reads YYREEE (reference sequence). The CDR3 is 15 amino acids. The CDR3 reads CASTHSGSGLETQHF. The CDR3 DNA reads as TGTGCCAGCACACATAGCGGGAGTGGATTGGAGACCCAGCACTTC. Using reference TRBV5-4 and TRBJ2-5 for the parts outside the CDR3, the full variable domain is ETGVTQSPTHLIKTRGQQVTLRCSSQSGHNTVSWYQQALGQGPQFIFQYYREEENGRGNFPPRFSGLQFPNYSSELNVNALELDDSALYLCASTHSGSGLETQHFGPGTRLLVL.

This clonotype has at least ten counts. This chain connects TRBV20-1 to TRBJ2-7; D possibly corresponds to TRBD1 (6 bases). Trimming pared 6 bases from V and 4 bases from J, leaving 19 bases between. This CDR3 comprises 14 residues. CDR1 and CDR2 from the germline V gene are DFQATT and SNEGSKA (reference sequence). CDR3 sequence reads: CSAIDRQVGYEQYF. CDR3 nucleotides: TGCAGTGCCATTGACAGACAGGTTGGGTACGAGCAGTACTTC.

Remarks on this clonotype: Given the absence of the conserved phenylalanine or tryptophan at the CDR3 end, a read error is likely. The rearrangement links TRBV7-3 to TRBJ2-7; TRBD2 matches 10 bases. Trimming at V came to 8 bases and at J to 2 bases, leaving 12 bases not matched to a gene. Germline CDR1 SGHTA, CDR2 FQGTGA. CDR3 length: 16 amino acids. This chain's CDR3 is CASGPTLAGETYEQYL. Here the CDR3 DNA reads TGTGCCAGCGGCCCCACTCTAGCGGGGGAAACCTACGAGCAGTACTTA.

The genes are TRBV18 and TRBJ2-3; tentatively, D is TRBD2 (5 bases). The CDR3 spans 12 residues. V was clipped by 10 bases and J by 4 bases, with 12 bases between them. Germline V lookup: CDR1 KGHSH, CDR2 LQKENI. This CDR3 reads CATKIGADTQYF. The CDR3 DNA follows: TGTGCCACAAAAATCGGGGCAGATACGCAGTATTTT.

About this clonotype: This clone may be a read error of a much larger clone one base away. The chain uses TRBV4-1 and TRBJ2-7; D uncertain. The CDR3 runs to 16 residues. Germline CDR1 is MGHRA and CDR2 is YSYEKL. The CDR3 loop reads CASSQGYRGTAYAQYF. CDR3 sequence (DNA): TGCGCCAGCAGCCAAGGGTACCGCGGCACCGCCTACGCGCAGTACTTC.

For this clonotype: At one end the junction does not follow the germline gene, possibly because of a read error. Written as DNA, the CDR3 is TGTGCCGGTAGTATAGGTGAAAGGGGGCTTCAGCCCCAGCATTTT. Protein: CAGSIGERGLQPQHF. The chain carries TRBV19 and TRBJ1-5, with 7 bases lining up with TRBD1. In germline, CDR1 is LNHDA, CDR2 SQIVND (reference sequence). The CDR3 covers 15 residues.

This clonotype was found a few times. This sequence may be a read error, since a much larger clone differs from it by one base. The chain links TRBV27 to TRBJ1-5; maybe TRBD1 (5 bases). V lost 11 bases and J 3 bases, leaving 14 bases between the germline ends. The germline CDR1 and CDR2 sequences are MNHEY and SMNVEV (reference sequence). This CDR3 has 13 amino acids. The CDR3 DNA sequence: TGTGCCTGCTCGCGAGGGGACAATCAGCCCCAGCATTTT. Translated, it gives CACSRGDNQPQHF.

This clonotype has just a few counts. DNA for the CDR3: TGCAGTGCTAGAGGGACAGGGGACACTGAAGCTTTCTTT. Residues: CSARGTGDTEAFF. The chain has TRBV20-1 and TRBJ1-1; TRBD1 matches 9 bases. This CDR3 has 13 amino acids. Germline V gives CDR1 DFQATT, CDR2 SNEGSKA (reference sequence). V was pared by 1 base and J by 3 bases, with 0 bases of the junction left unmatched.

Comment on this clonotype: Being one base from a much bigger clone, this may be a read error. As the CDR3 is not closed by the conserved phenylalanine or tryptophan, this likely results from a read error. The chain couples TRBV20-1 to TRBJ2-7, with 8 bases fitting TRBD1. This CDR3 has 15 residues. V was pared by 5 bases and J by 6 bases, with 15 bases of the junction left unmatched. CDR1 and CDR2 from the germline V gene are DFQATT and SNEGSKA (reference sequence). In DNA form, the CDR3 reads TGCAGTGCTGGGGACAGGTTCCAGGAGGTGGCCGAGCAGTACCTC. Encoded protein: CSAGDRFQEVAEQYL.

This clonotype was counted only a few times. The J gene is TRBJ2-7, the V gene TRBV12-5; 8 bases are shared with TRBD2. Trimming cost V 3 bases and J 12 bases; bases outside gene matches: 4. The CDR3 contains 11 residues. Germline loops: CDR1 LGHNT, CDR2 FRNRAP. CDR3 in amino acids: CASGLAGAGYF. The CDR3 DNA reads TGTGCTAGTGGTTTAGCGGGAGCGGGGTACTTC.

This clonotype was counted at least ten times. The junction shows a germline mismatch at one end, possibly a read error. The CDR3 region is CASSHSGANVLTF. CDR3 bases: TGCGCCAGCAGCCATTCTGGGGCCAACGTCCTGACTTTC. J is TRBJ2-6 and V is TRBV14; D unclear. Germline V CDR1 and CDR2: SGHDN, FVKESK. This CDR3 comprises 13 residues.

This clonotype was seen repeatedly, ten times or more. The chain combines TRBV11-2 with TRBJ2-6; the D gene is possibly TRBD1 (6 bases). The CDR3 runs to 23 residues. Germline-derived CDR1 and CDR2 are SGHAT and FQNNGV. The CDR3 bases are TGTGCGACCAGCAGCTTAAATTCCCATGCCGAGGGGGACCCCATCTCTGGGGCCAACGTCCTGACTTTC. Protein: CATSSLNSHAEGDPISGANVLTF.

This clonotype has ten or more counts. The chain carries TRBV6-5 and TRBJ1-2, with 7 positions matching TRBD1. This CDR3 spans 16 amino acids. The germline gives CDR1 MNHEY, CDR2 SVGAGI. The ends lost 6 bases at V and 1 base at J; junction bases unmatched: 11. The CDR3 loop is CASRALGGADNYGYTF. CDR3 nucleotide sequence: TGTGCCAGCAGGGCTCTAGGGGGCGCGGATAACTATGGCTACACCTTC.

This clonotype was counted many times. The chain carries TRBV9 and TRBJ2-7, with D maybe TRBD2 (5 bases). V lost 4 bases to trimming and J lost 0 bases, with 17 bases between them. The CDR3 is 16 amino acids. CDR1 is SGDLS, CDR2 YYNGEE, per germline. CDR3 nucleotides: TGTGCCAGCAGCCCGAACGGGGATCCCCGCTCCTACGAGCAGTACTTC. Translating gives CASSPNGDPRSYEQYF.

The chain is built from TRBV6-2 or TRBV6-3 and TRBJ2-7; D call uncertain. The CDR3 runs 14 residues. The V end was cut by 2 bases, the J end by 2 bases, with 10 bases between. The germline gives CDR1 MNHEY, CDR2 SVGEGT. Here the CDR3 reads CASSYVRSAYEQYF. The DNA of the CDR3 is TGTGCCAGCAGTTACGTTCGGAGTGCCTACGAGCAGTACTTC.

This clonotype was detected a few times. The V gene is TRBV28, the J gene TRBJ2-7; TRBD2 aligns across 10 bases. This CDR3 region has 20 residues. With V trimmed by 3 bases and J by 3 bases, 20 bases remained unmatched. The germline V gene has CDR1 MDHEN and CDR2 SYDVKM. CDR3 loop: CASSLTRRTSGIPGDYEQYF. CDR3 bases: TGTGCCAGCAGTTTGACCAGGAGGACTAGCGGAATTCCAGGAGACTACGAGCAGTACTTC.